Below, one T cell receptor beta chain is given with its context. This receptor's antigen is unknown. No much larger clone exists at a distance of one base, and base qualities are not known. This specimen's time point label, interpreted: baseline before first vaccination. Vaccinee samples came from UK trials COV001 and COV002, including a single-blind randomized controlled phase 2/3 trial of AZD1222 (ChAdOx1 nCoV-19) in healthy adults. Trial participant PBMC samples were collected at day 0 and day 28 after the second dose for TCRbeta chain sequencing. The CDR3 regions of human TCRbeta chains were analyzed by immunosequencing. As for the authors' bioinformatics: Repertoire TCRs were checked for matches against a reference library of SARS-CoV-2-specific TCRs that had been generated using the MIRA antigen-specificity platform. Breadth meant the fraction of unique TCRs that were SARS-CoV-2-associated, whereas depth meant the fraction of total T cells that were SARS-CoV-2-associated. Using the MIRA data, every spike-specific TCR was mapped to the spike region that the TCR reacted to and assigned to either a CD4 or a CD8 class. Log10-transformed breadth and depth values were compared by one-way ANOVA with Sidak's multiple comparisons tests. TCRdb holds this immuneACCESS table with in-frame rearrangements only. Some clones are missing; in checked studies, unresolved V genes explain under half, and the rest has no known cause. V, J and clone size are those of that table, while D and trimming were read from the DNA. The sample table shows roughly 150,000 clones, and approximately 94% are seen once. The top ten clonotypes cover about 9% of the sample.

The source of the sample is a study of T cell responses to AZD1222 COVID-19 vaccine (dated by TCRdb to the early 2020s). Regarding the research as a whole: Because spike-specific TCR depth and breadth did not differ between the two schedules, AZD1222 recipients who got a second dose at roughly 4 weeks were pooled with those who got a second dose at roughly 12 weeks. A total of roughly 240 trial participants underwent TCR sequencing, of whom some 210 received two doses of AZD1222 and some 25 received two doses of the MenACWY control vaccine. Trial participants were enrolled by age into 18-55, 56-69 and 70-plus year subgroups, with around 150, 28 and 57 TCR-sequenced participants respectively.

V was cut back by 4 bases and J by 10 bases, leaving a gap of 14 bases between them. From the germline V gene, CDR1 is MNHEY and CDR2 is SVGAGI. From the cysteine up to the phenylalanine, the CDR3 has a length of 14 residues. The only DNA kept is the CDR3, 42 bases in frame from the first base. Points the paper makes about the study in general: The 56-69-year group was small, and its depth increase did not reach significance, likely because of low power. Conclusions about previously exposed vaccinees are limited because only a handful of AZD1222 recipients were SARS-CoV-2 seropositive at baseline. Participants were mostly white British and included more females than males, and it was suggested by the authors that clonal diversity may have been underestimated. After two AZD1222 doses, spike-specific TCR breadth and depth were significantly higher than at day 0 and than in MenACWY recipients. Nearly half of unique spike-specific TCRs reportedly recognized epitopes outside regions mutated in the B.1.351 and B.1.1.7 variants. The vaccine-associated CD4 TCRs covered the entire spike protein, and the dominant responses fell in regions 160-218 and 743-854. Because no samples from the day 14 peak response were available, repertoires could be characterized only after the peak T cell response.

The chain is assembled from TRBV6-5 and TRBJ1-6, with the D gene not clear enough to name. The sequence was collected from an adult in good health. This specimen consisted of peripheral blood, obtained on day 0 of AZD1222 vaccination. The DNA reads as follows: TGTGCCAGCAGTTTATCACCGGGAGCCTCACCCCTCCACTTT. Its product reads: CASSLSPGASPLHF.